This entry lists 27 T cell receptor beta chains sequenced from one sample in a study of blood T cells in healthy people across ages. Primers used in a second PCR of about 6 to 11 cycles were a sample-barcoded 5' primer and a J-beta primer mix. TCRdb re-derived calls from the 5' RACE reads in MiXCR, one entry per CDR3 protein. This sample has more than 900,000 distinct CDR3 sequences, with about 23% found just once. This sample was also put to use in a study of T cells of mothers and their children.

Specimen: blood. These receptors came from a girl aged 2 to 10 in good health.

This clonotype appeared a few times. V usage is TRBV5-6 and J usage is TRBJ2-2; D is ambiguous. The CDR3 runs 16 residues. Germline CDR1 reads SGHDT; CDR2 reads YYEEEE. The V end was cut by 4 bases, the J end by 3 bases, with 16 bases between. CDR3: CASSQANRLHTGELFF. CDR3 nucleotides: TGTGCCAGCAGCCAAGCGAACAGACTCCACACCGGGGAGCTGTTTTTT.

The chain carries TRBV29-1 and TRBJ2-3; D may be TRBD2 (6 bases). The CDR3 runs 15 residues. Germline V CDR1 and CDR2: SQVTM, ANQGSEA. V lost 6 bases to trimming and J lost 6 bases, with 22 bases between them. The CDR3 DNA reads TGCAGCGTGGGGGACTCCTTCGTTGTTTCCGATACGCAGTATTTT. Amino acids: CSVGDSFVVSDTQYF.

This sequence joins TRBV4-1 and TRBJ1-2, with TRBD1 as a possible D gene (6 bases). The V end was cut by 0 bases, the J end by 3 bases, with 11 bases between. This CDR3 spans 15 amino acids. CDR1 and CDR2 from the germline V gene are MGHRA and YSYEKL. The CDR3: CASSQDWGPYYGYTF. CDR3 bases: TGCGCCAGCAGCCAAGATTGGGGGCCTTACTATGGCTACACCTTC.

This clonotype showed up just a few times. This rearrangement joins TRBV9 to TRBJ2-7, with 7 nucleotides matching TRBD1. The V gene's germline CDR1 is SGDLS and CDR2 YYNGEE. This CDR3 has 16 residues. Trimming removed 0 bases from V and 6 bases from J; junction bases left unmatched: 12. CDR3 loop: CASSVGSGGQSLEQYF. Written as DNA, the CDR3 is TGTGCCAGCAGCGTAGGGTCAGGGGGACAATCCCTCGAGCAGTACTTC.

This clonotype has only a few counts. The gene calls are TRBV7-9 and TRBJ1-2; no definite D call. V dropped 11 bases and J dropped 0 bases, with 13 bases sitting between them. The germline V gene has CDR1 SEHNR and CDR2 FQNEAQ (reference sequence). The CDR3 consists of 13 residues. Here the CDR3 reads CAGRPPANYGYTF. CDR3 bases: TGTGCCGGGCGACCGCCAGCTAACTATGGCTACACCTTC. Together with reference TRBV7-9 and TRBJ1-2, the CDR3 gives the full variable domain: DTGVSQNPRHKITKRGQNVTFRCDPISEHNRLYWYRQTLGQGPEFLTYFQNEAQLEKSRLLSDRFSAERPKGSFSTLEIQRTEQGDSAMYLCAGRPPANYGYTFGSGTRLTVV.

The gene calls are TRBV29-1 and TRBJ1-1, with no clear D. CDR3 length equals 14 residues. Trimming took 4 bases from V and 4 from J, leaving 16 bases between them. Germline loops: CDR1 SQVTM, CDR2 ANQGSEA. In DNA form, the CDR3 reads TGCAGCGTTGCCCGGCAGTCTGTTATCACTGAAGCTTTCTTT. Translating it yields CSVARQSVITEAFF.

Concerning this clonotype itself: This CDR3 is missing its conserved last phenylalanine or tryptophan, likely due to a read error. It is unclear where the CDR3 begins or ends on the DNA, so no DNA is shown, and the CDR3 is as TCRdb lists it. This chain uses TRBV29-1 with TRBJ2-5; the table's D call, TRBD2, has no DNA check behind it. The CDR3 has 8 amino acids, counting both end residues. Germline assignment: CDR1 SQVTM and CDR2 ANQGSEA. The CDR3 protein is CSVEGGGL.

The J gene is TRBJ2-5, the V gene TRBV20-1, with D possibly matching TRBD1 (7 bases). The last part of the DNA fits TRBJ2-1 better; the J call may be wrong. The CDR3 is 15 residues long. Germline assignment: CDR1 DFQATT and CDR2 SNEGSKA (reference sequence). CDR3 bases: TGCAGTGCTAGTATGGTGCAGGGGGGCTACAATGAGCAGTTCTTC. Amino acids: CSASMVQGGYNEQFF.

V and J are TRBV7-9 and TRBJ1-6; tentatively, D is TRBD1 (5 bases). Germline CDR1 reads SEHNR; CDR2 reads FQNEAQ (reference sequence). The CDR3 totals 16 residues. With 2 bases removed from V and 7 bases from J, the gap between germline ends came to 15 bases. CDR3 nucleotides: TGTGCCAGCAGCTTAAGTCCGGGGCAGACAAATTCACCCCTCCACTTT. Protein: CASSLSPGQTNSPLHF. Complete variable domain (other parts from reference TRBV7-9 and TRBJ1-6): DTGVSQNPRHKITKRGQNVTFRCDPISEHNRLYWYRQTLGQGPEFLTYFQNEAQLEKSRLLSDRFSAERPKGSFSTLEIQRTEQGDSAMYLCASSLSPGQTNSPLHFGNGTRLTVT.

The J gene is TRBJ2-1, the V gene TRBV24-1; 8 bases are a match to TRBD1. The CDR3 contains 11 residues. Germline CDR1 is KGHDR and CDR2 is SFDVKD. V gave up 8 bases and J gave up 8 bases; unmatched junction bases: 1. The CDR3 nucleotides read TGTGCCACCAAACAGGGGGATGAGCAGTTCTTC. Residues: CATKQGDEQFF.

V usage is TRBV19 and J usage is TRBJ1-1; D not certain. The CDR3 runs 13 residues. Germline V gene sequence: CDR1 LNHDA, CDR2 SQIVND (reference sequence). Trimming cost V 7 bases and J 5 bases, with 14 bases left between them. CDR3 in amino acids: CASKDGVGTEAFF. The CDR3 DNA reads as TGTGCCAGTAAAGACGGGGTAGGGACTGAAGCTTTCTTT. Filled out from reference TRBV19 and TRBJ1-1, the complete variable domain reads DGGITQSPKYLFRKEGQNVTLSCEQNLNHDAMYWYRQDPGQGLRLIYYSQIVNDFQKGDIAEGYSVSREKKESFPLTVTSAQKNPTAFYLCASKDGVGTEAFFGQGTRLTVV.

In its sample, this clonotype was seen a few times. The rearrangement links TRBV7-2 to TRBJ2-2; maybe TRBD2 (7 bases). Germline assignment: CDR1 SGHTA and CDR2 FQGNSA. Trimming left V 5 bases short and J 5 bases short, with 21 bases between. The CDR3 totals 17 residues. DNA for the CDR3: TGTGCCAGCAGCCCGAGAGGGGGGGGAGTGGATACCGGGGAGCTGTTTTTT. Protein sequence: CASSPRGGGVDTGELFF.

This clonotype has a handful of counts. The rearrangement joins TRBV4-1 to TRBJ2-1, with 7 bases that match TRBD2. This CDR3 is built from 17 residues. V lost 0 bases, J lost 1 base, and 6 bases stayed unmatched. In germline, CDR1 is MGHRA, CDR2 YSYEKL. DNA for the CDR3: TGCGCCAGCAGCCAAGATGTTGGGGAGGGTTCCTACAATGAGCAGTTCTTC. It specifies CASSQDVGEGSYNEQFF.

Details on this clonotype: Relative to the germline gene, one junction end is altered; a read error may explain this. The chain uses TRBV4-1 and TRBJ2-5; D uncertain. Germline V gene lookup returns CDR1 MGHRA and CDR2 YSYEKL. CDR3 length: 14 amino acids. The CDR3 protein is CSSSQVLAEETQYF. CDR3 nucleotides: TGCTCCAGCAGCCAAGTGTTGGCAGAAGAGACCCAGTACTTC.

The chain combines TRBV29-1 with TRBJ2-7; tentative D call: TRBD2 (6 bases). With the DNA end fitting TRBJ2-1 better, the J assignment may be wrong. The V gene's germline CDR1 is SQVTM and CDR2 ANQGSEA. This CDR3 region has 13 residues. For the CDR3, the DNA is TGCAGCGCTGCAACGGGAGTATACAATGAGCAGTTCTTC. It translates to CSAATGVYNEQFF.

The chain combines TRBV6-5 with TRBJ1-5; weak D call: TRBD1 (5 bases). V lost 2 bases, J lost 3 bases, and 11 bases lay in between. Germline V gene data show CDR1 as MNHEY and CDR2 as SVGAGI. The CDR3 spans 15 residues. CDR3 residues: CASSYGEGPNQPQHF. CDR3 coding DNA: TGTGCCAGCAGTTACGGGGAGGGGCCCAATCAGCCCCAGCATTTT.

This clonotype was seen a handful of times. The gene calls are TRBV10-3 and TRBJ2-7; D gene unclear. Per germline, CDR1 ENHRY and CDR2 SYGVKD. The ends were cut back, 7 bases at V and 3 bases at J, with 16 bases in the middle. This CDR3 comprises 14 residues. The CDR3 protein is CAIKSGFSVYEQYF. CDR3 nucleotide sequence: TGTGCCATCAAGTCTGGGTTTTCGGTCTACGAGCAGTACTTC.

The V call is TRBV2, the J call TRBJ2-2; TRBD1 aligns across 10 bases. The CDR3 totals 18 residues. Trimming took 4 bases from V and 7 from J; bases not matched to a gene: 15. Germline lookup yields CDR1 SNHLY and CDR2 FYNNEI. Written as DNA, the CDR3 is TGTGCCAGCAGTGCAGGAAACCGGGACAGGGGAATCCACGGGGAGCTGTTTTTT. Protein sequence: CASSAGNRDRGIHGELFF.

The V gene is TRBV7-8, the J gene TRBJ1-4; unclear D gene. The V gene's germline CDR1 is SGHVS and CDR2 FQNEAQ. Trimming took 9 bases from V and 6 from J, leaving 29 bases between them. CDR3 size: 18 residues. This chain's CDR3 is CASIPTRRRLGADEKLFF. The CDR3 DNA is TGTGCCAGTATCCCCACCCGGAGAAGGTTAGGTGCCGATGAAAAACTGTTTTTT.

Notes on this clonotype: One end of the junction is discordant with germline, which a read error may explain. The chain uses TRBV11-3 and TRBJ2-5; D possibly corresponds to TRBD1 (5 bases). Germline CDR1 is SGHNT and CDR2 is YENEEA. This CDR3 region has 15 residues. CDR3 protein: CVSSPDPTAGETQYF. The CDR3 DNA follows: TGTGTCAGCTCCCCGGACCCAACCGCAGGGGAGACCCAGTACTTC.

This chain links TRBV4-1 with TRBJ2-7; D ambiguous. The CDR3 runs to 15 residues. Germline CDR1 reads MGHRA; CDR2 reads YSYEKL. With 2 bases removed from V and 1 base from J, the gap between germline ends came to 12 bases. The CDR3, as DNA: TGCGCCAGCAGCCAACGCCCCTTCGCATCCTACGAGCAGTACTTC. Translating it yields CASSQRPFASYEQYF.

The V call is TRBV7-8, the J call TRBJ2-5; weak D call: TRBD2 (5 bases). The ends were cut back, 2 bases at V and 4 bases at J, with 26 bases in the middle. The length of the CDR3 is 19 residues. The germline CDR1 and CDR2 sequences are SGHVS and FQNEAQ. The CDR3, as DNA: TGTGCCAGCAGCTTAATAGTGGGAGTCAAGGGAGTAGGGAGAGAGACCCAGTACTTC. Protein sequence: CASSLIVGVKGVGRETQYF.

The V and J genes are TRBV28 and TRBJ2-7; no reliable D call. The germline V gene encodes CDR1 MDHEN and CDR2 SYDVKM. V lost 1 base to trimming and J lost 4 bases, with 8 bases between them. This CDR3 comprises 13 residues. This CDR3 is CASSLSDWYEQYF. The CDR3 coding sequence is TGTGCCAGCAGTTTATCCGACTGGTACGAGCAGTACTTC.

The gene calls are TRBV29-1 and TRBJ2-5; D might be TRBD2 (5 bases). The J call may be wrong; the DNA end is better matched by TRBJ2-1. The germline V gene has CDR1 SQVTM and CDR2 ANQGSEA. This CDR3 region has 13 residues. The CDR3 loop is CSLRRPPAGEQFF. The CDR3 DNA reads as TGCAGCCTTCGGAGGCCCCCGGCGGGTGAGCAGTTCTTC.

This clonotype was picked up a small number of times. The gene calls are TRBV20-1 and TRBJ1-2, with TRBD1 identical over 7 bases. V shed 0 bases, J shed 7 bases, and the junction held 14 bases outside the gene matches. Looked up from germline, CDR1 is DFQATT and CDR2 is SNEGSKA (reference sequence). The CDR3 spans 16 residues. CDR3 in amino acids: CSARDRAPTGWGGYTF. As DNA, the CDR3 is TGCAGTGCTAGAGATCGAGCTCCGACAGGGTGGGGTGGCTACACCTTC.

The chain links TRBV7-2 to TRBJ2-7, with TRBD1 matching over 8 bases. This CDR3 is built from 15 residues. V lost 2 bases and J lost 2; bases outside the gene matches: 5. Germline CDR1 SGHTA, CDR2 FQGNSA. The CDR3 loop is CASSLTDRETYEQYF. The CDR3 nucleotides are TGTGCCAGCAGCTTAACGGACAGGGAGACCTACGAGCAGTACTTC.

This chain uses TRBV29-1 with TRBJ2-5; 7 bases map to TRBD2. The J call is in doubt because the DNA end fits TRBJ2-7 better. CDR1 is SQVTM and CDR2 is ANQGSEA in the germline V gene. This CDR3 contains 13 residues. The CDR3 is CSVGGTINYEQYF. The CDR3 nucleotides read TGCAGCGTTGGGGGGACTATAAATTACGAGCAGTACTTC.